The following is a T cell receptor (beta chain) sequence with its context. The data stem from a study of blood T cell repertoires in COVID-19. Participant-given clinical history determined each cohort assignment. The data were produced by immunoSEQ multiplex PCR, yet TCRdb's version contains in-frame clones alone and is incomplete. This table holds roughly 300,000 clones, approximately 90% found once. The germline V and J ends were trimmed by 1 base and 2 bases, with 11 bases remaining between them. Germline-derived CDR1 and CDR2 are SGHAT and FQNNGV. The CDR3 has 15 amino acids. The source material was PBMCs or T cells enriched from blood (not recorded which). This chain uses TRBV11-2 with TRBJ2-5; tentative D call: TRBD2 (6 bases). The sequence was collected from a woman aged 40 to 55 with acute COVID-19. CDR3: CASSLVGTAQETQYF. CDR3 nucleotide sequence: TGTGCCAGCAGCTTAGTTGGGACTGCACAAGAGACCCAGTACTTC.